The 14 T cell receptor beta chains listed next were all sequenced from one sample in a study of Graves' ophthalmopathy and Graves' hyperthyroidism. Researchers took RNA transcripts and amplified TCR beta CDR3 regions from them. After a first-round RT-PCR with HTBI primers, a second-round multiplex PCR was run. TCRdb re-analysed the multiplex PCR reads in MiXCR, keeping a single row per CDR3 protein. The table shows 600,000 to 700,000 distinct CDR3 sequences, with more than 40% occurring only once. Sequencing used peripheral blood. These receptors all stem from an adult man with Graves' ophthalmopathy.

CDR3 sequence reads: CSVVGEGMNTEAFF. The CDR3 bases are TGCAGCGTTGTCGGGGAGGGGATGAACACTGAAGCTTTCTTT. The chain carries TRBV29-1 and TRBJ1-1; a weak D match, TRBD1 (5 bases). The ends were cut back, 4 bases at V and 0 bases at J, with 12 bases in the middle. Germline V gene data show CDR1 as SQVTM and CDR2 as ANQGSEA. The CDR3 is 14 amino acids.

The V gene is TRBV9, the J gene TRBJ2-5; 8 bases map to TRBD2. Germline V gene sequence: CDR1 SGDLS, CDR2 YYNGEE. CDR3 length: 15 amino acids. V lost 0 bases and J lost 4; bases outside the gene matches: 5. The chain's CDR3 is CASSVAGGQRETQYF. Written as DNA, the CDR3 is TGTGCCAGCAGCGTAGCGGGAGGGCAACGAGAGACCCAGTACTTC. Supplemented by reference TRBV9 and TRBJ2-5, the full variable domain reads DSGVTQTPKHLITATGQRVTLRCSPRSGDLSVYWYQQSLDQGLQFLIQYYNGEERAKGNILERFSAQQFPDLHSELNLSSLELGDSALYFCASSVAGGQRETQYFGPGTRLLVL.

This clonotype was counted many times. J is TRBJ1-1 and V is TRBV14; no clear D gene. Germline V CDR1 and CDR2: SGHDN, FVKESK. V lost 5 bases to trimming and J lost 0 bases, with 13 bases between them. The CDR3 sequence is 15 residues long. As DNA, the CDR3 is TGTGCCAGCAGCTCACGACGGTCTATGAACACTGAAGCTTTCTTT. Translation gives CASSSRRSMNTEAFF.

The rearrangement links TRBV3-1 to TRBJ1-1; 11 bases are shared with TRBD1. The CDR3 length is 13 residues. V was clipped by 4 bases and J by 10 bases; unmatched bases: 5. From germline, CDR1 is LGHDT and CDR2 YNNKEL (reference sequence). As DNA, the CDR3 is TGTGCCAGCAGCCCCGACGGGACAGGGGGAGCTTTCTTT. Its translation is CASSPDGTGGAFF.

In the case of this clonotype: One end of the junction is discordant with germline, which a read error may explain. The V gene is TRBV7-2, the J gene TRBJ1-1, with unresolved D. The germline CDR1 and CDR2 sequences are SGHTA and FQGNSA. CDR3 length: 14 residues. The CDR3: CASSSRFVNTEAYF. CDR3 DNA sequence: TGTGCCAGCAGCTCCCGGTTCGTGAACACTGAAGCTTACTTT.

Regarding this clonotype: The junction and the germline gene differ at one end; a read error may be behind it. The rearrangement links TRBV29-1 to TRBJ2-7; 9 nucleotides align to TRBD1. The germline gives CDR1 SQVTM, CDR2 ANQGSEA. The CDR3 spans 13 residues. Here the CDR3 reads CAWGWDRDYEQYF. CDR3 coding DNA: TGTGCCTGGGGTTGGGACAGGGACTACGAGCAGTACTTC.

As to this clonotype: This sequence may be a read error, since a much larger clone differs from it by one base. The chain uses TRBV10-3 and TRBJ2-2; D gene unclear. This CDR3 is built from 13 residues. Trimming cost V 6 bases and J 4 bases, with 9 bases left between them. CDR1 and CDR2 (germline): ENHRY, SYGVKD. The DNA for the CDR3 is TGTGCCATCAGCACCCCAGGCACCGGGGAGCTGTTTTTT. Its translation: CAISTPGTGELFF.

The chain uses TRBV30 and TRBJ1-2, with a tentative D call TRBD1 (5 bases). V shed 3 bases and J shed 8 bases, with 13 bases lying between them. Germline CDR1 reads GTSNPN; CDR2 reads SVGIG (reference sequence). The CDR3 is made up of 12 amino acids. Here the CDR3 reads CAWRGGSGGYTF. CDR3 nucleotide sequence: TGTGCCTGGAGGGGGGGGTCAGGCGGCTACACCTTC. Full variable domain (remainder filled in from reference TRBV30 and TRBJ1-2): SQTIHQWPATLVQPVGSPLSLECTVEGTSNPNLYWYRQAAGRGLQLLFYSVGIGQISSEVPQNLSASRPQDRQFILSSKKLLLSDSGFYLCAWRGGSGGYTFGSGTRLTVV.

This clonotype was found once. A junction end diverges from the germline sequence, so it may reflect a read error. The J gene is TRBJ2-7, the V gene TRBV6-1; D unclear. This CDR3 is built from 13 residues. The germline V gene has CDR1 MNHNS and CDR2 SASEGT. In DNA form, the CDR3 reads TGTGCCGGCAGTGTAGGGTTTGGCTACGAGCAGTACTTC. Translating gives CAGSVGFGYEQYF.

This clonotype was picked up many times. CDR3 DNA: TGCGCCAGCAGCCCTGGACAGGAGGGAGAGACCCAGTACTTC. It encodes CASSPGQEGETQYF. This sequence joins TRBV5-1 and TRBJ2-5, with D possibly matching TRBD1 (7 bases). Germline V lookup: CDR1 SGHRS, CDR2 YFSETQ. The CDR3 has 14 residues. V lost 4 bases to trimming and J lost 4 bases, with 14 bases between them.

There are many counts of this clonotype. At one of its ends the junction is not consistent with the germline gene, which may arise from a read error. The V and J genes are TRBV10-3 and TRBJ1-2, with TRBD1 matching 9 bases. This CDR3 is built from 15 residues. Germline V gene sequence: CDR1 ENHRY, CDR2 SYGVKD. CDR3 DNA sequence: TGTGCCAGCAGTTCCAGGGACAGGGAAGTCTATGGCTACACCTTC. Its protein product is CASSSRDREVYGYTF.

The V gene is TRBV19, the J gene TRBJ2-2; either TRBD1 or TRBD2 may supply D (5 bases each). Trimming removed 7 bases at V and 5 bases at J, with 11 bases between. Germline V gene lookup returns CDR1 LNHDA and CDR2 SQIVND (reference sequence). The CDR3 consists of 13 residues. CDR3 sequence (DNA): TGTGCCAGTATGGGACGACATACCGGGGAGCTGTTTTTT. Its protein is CASMGRHTGELFF.

The chain joins TRBV9 to TRBJ2-2, with TRBD1 matching 11 bases. The germline CDR1 and CDR2 sequences are SGDLS and YYNGEE. This CDR3 is 17 amino acids long. V shed 0 bases and J 5 bases; nucleotides not matched to a gene: 6. Written as DNA, the CDR3 is TGTGCCAGCAGCGTAGAGGGACAGGGGGTGGAGACCGGGGAGCTGTTTTTT. Encoded protein: CASSVEGQGVETGELFF. Looking up the rest from reference TRBV9 and TRBJ2-2 gives the full variable domain: DSGVTQTPKHLITATGQRVTLRCSPRSGDLSVYWYQQSLDQGLQFLIQYYNGEERAKGNILERFSAQQFPDLHSELNLSSLELGDSALYFCASSVEGQGVETGELFFGEGSRLTVL.

This clonotype showed up many times. The J gene is TRBJ1-4, the V gene TRBV4-3; 9 bases match TRBD1. Germline V gene sequence: CDR1 LGHNA, CDR2 YSLEER. V trimming: 1 base; J trimming: 7 bases; junction bases outside the gene matches: 7. The CDR3 sequence is 16 residues long. In DNA, the CDR3 is TGCGCCAGCAGCCAAGCCAGGACAGGGGCTGGTGAAAAACTGTTTTTT. This translates into CASSQARTGAGEKLFF.